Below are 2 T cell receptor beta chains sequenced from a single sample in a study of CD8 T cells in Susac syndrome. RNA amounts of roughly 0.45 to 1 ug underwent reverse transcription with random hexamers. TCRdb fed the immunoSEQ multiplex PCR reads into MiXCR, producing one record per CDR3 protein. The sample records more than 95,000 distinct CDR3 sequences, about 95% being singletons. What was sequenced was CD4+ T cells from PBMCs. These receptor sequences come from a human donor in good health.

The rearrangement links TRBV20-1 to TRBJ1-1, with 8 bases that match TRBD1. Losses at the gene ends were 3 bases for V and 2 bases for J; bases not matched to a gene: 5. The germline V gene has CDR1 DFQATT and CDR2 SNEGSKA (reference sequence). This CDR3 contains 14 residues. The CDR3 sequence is CSASGDRGNTEAFF. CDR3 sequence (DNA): TGCAGTGCTAGCGGTGACAGGGGTAACACTGAAGCTTTCTTT.

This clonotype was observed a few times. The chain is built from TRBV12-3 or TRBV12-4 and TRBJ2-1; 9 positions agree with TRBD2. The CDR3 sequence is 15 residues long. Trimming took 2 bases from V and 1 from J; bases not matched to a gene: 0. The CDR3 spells CASSLLAGSYNEQFF. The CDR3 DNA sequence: TGTGCCAGCAGTTTACTAGCGGGGTCCTACAATGAGCAGTTCTTC.